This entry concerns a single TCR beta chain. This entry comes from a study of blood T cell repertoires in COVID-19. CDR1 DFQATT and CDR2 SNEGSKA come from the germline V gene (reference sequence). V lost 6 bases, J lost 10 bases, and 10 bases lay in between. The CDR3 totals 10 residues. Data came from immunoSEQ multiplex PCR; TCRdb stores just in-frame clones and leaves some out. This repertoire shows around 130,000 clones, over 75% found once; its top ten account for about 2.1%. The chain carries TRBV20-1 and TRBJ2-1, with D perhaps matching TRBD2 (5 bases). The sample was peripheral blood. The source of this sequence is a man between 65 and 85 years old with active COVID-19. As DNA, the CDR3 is TGCAGTGCCTCCAGACTAGAGCAGTTCTTC. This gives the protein CSASRLEQFF.